The TCR beta chain under discussion was sequenced for a study of T cells after yellow fever vaccination. The CDR3 is made up of 14 amino acids. Trimming removed 1 base at V and 6 bases at J, with 12 bases between. The germline gives CDR1 SGHTA, CDR2 FQGNSA. TCRdb re-analysed the 5' RACE reads in MiXCR, keeping a single row per CDR3 protein. The sample consists of 200,000 to 250,000 distinct CDR3 sequences, roughly 3% of them appearing once. Whole-study findings and limits: A large majority of primary-vaccination clones showed up again after the booster (96% CD4, around 88% CD8).

This clonotype showed up just a few times. Its antigen is not identified. The sample consisted of CD4+ T cells sorted from PBMCs, taken 10 days after the yellow fever booster vaccination. This chain connects TRBV7-2 to TRBJ1-2, with D perhaps TRBD1 (5 bases). This clonotype was sampled from a man aged 18 to 30 who received the YFV17D yellow fever vaccine. CDR3 protein: CASSLDGQGDGYTF. The CDR3 DNA reads as TGTGCCAGCAGCTTAGATGGGCAGGGAGATGGCTACACCTTC.